Shown below are 20 T cell receptor beta chains from a single sample sequenced in a study of shared clonotypes between healthy human individuals. Sequencing used immunoSEQ multiplex PCR; TCRdb keeps in-frame clones, though not all of them. The table shows 600,000 to 750,000 clones, with roughly 72% occurring only once. The sample taken for sequencing was memory CD4+ T cells sorted from blood. Indicated subset: CD45RA-negative fraction. The receptor source for this set is a woman under 40 in good health.

This clone was detected once. V is TRBV29-1 and J is TRBJ2-5; the D is unclear. Between the trimmed V and J ends, which lost 0 bases and 0 bases, there was a span of 8 bases. This CDR3 comprises 14 residues. CDR1 and CDR2 (germline): SQVTM, ANQGSEA. This CDR3 is CSVEEADHQETQYF. The CDR3 bases are TGCAGCGTTGAAGAGGCAGATCACCAAGAGACCCAGTACTTC. Drawing the rest from reference TRBV29-1 and TRBJ2-5, the complete variable domain is SAVISQKPSRDICQRGTSLTIQCQVDSQVTMMFWYRQQPGQSLTLIATANQGSEATYESGFVIDKFPISRPNLTFSTLTVSNMSPEDSSIYLCSVEEADHQETQYFGPGTRLLVL.

The rearrangement uses TRBV5-4 and TRBJ1-2; D is unresolved. Germline assignment: CDR1 SGHNT and CDR2 YYREEE (reference sequence). The CDR3 loop spans 12 amino acids. V was cut by 0 bases and J by 8 bases, with 8 bases left in between. Written as DNA, the CDR3 is TGTGCCAGCAGCTTGGCCCGGGAAGGCTACACCTTC. Protein sequence: CASSLAREGYTF.

V gene TRBV11-2 combines with J gene TRBJ2-7, with D possibly being TRBD1 or TRBD2 (5 bases each). V was shortened by 5 bases and J by 1 base, with 12 bases between the two germline ends. This CDR3 comprises 14 residues. Looked up from germline, CDR1 is SGHAT and CDR2 is FQNNGV. CDR3 sequence reads: CASSPSWGSYEQYF. The DNA of the CDR3 is TGTGCCAGCAGCCCGAGTTGGGGGTCCTACGAGCAGTACTTC. The full variable domain, rest sourced from reference TRBV11-2 and TRBJ2-7, is EAGVAQSPRYKIIEKRQSVAFWCNPISGHATLYWYQQILGQGPKLLIQFQNNGVVDDSQLPKDRFSAERLKGVDSTLKIQPAKLEDSAVYLCASSPSWGSYEQYFGPGTRLTVT.

This chain joins TRBV7-3 and TRBJ2-1, with 9 bases fitting TRBD1. The CDR3 length is 15 residues. The germline V gene encodes CDR1 SGHTA and CDR2 FQGTGA. The V gene end was trimmed by 4 bases and the J gene end by 8 bases; junction bases not matched to a gene: 9. CDR3 loop: CASSSAGTGRHEQFF. CDR3 bases: TGTGCCAGCAGCTCAGCCGGGACAGGGAGGCATGAGCAGTTCTTC.

The gene calls are TRBV28 and TRBJ1-5, with 11 bases identical to TRBD1. The V segment lost 10 bases and the J segment 0 bases; nucleotides outside the gene matches: 14. This CDR3 region has 18 residues. The germline V gene encodes CDR1 MDHEN and CDR2 SYDVKM. The CDR3 here is CATKRGTGGGYSNQPQHF. CDR3 coding DNA: TGTGCCACCAAAAGGGGGACAGGGGGGGGATATAGCAATCAGCCCCAGCATTTT. The whole variable domain, filled in from reference TRBV28 and TRBJ1-5, reads DVKVTQSSRYLVKRTGEKVFLECVQDMDHENMFWYRQDPGLGLRLIYFSYDVKMKEKGDIPEGYSVSREKKERFSLILESASTNQTSMYLCATKRGTGGGYSNQPQHFGDGTRLSIL.

The genes are TRBV7-9 and TRBJ2-1; D remains ambiguous. The CDR3 sequence is 12 residues long. Per germline, CDR1 SEHNR and CDR2 FQNEAQ (reference sequence). Trimming pared 3 bases from V and 9 bases from J, leaving 9 bases between. The CDR3 spells CASSFHWREQFF. The CDR3 DNA sequence: TGTGCCAGCAGCTTCCATTGGCGTGAGCAGTTCTTC.

The chain links TRBV7-9 to TRBJ2-5; 7 bases fit TRBD1. This CDR3 is built from 17 residues. V lost 3 bases, J lost 2 bases, and 12 bases stayed unmatched. Germline CDR1 SEHNR, CDR2 FQNEAQ (reference sequence). CDR3 sequence reads: CASSFTRQGMGQETQYF. The CDR3 region has the DNA TGTGCCAGCAGCTTCACTCGACAGGGAATGGGGCAAGAGACCCAGTACTTC.

This clone was seen once. The chain has TRBV5-1 and TRBJ2-6; 7 nucleotides align to TRBD2. The CDR3 contains 19 residues. Germline assignment: CDR1 SGHRS and CDR2 YFSETQ. Trimming removed 3 bases from V and 4 bases from J; junction bases left unmatched: 16. The CDR3 sequence: CASSSKRLADHSGANVLTF. In nucleotides, the CDR3 is TGCGCCAGCAGCTCTAAGAGACTAGCCGACCATTCCGGGGCCAACGTCCTGACTTTC.

The genes are TRBV6-4 and TRBJ2-1, with D possibly being TRBD1 or TRBD2 (5 bases each). Germline V gene lookup returns CDR1 MRHNA and CDR2 SNTAGT. The CDR3 covers 14 residues. Trimming removed 5 bases at V and 4 bases at J, with 12 bases between. CDR3 DNA: TGTGCCAGCAGTCCCGGGACGGGATACAATGAGCAGTTCTTC. Amino acid sequence: CASSPGTGYNEQFF.

The V and J genes are TRBV18 and TRBJ2-3; 11 bases agree with TRBD2. The CDR3 has 14 residues. The germline V gene has CDR1 KGHSH and CDR2 LQKENI. The junction had 3 bases not matched to a gene; V was cut back by 7 bases and J by 3 bases. The DNA of the CDR3 is TGTGCCAGCTGCGGGACTAGCGGAACAGATACGCAGTATTTT. Translation gives CASCGTSGTDTQYF.

This clone was recorded once. V usage is TRBV5-1 and J usage is TRBJ2-7, with D possibly TRBD2 on 5 matching bases. CDR1 is SGHRS, CDR2 YFSETQ, per germline. The V and J ends lost 0 bases and 0 bases respectively, with 7 bases between them. This CDR3 has 14 residues. In nucleotides, the CDR3 is TGCGCCAGCAGCTTGGGAGGGAACTCCTACGAGCAGTACTTC. It specifies CASSLGGNSYEQYF.

This clone was counted at least ten times. The V call is TRBV15, the J call TRBJ1-4; maybe TRBD1 (5 bases). The CDR3 consists of 14 residues. V lost 0 bases to trimming and J lost 6 bases, with 8 bases between them. Germline V CDR1 and CDR2: LNHNV, YYDKDF (reference sequence). The CDR3, as DNA: TGTGCCACCAGCAGAGACGGGACGGATGAAAAACTGTTTTTT. Its translation: CATSRDGTDEKLFF.

The rearrangement uses TRBV10-1 and TRBJ2-7, with 7 bases identical to TRBD1. The germline V gene encodes CDR1 WNHNN and CDR2 SYGVQD (reference sequence). The CDR3 has 14 residues. Trimming removed 5 bases from V and 5 bases from J; junction bases left unmatched: 9. This CDR3 reads CASSRDSTSDEQYF. CDR3 DNA: TGCGCCAGCAGTAGGGACAGTACTTCCGACGAGCAGTACTTC.

This chain connects TRBV2 to TRBJ1-5; D possibly corresponds to TRBD1 (5 bases). CDR1 is SNHLY, CDR2 FYNNEI, per germline. Trimming shortened V by 2 bases and J by 7 bases, and 9 bases separated the two germline ends. The CDR3 is 13 amino acids. CDR3 amino acids: CASSERGVQPQHF. For the CDR3, the DNA is TGTGCCAGCAGTGAACGAGGGGTCCAGCCCCAGCATTTT.

The chain employs TRBV9 and TRBJ2-3; 9 bases are a match to TRBD1. CDR1 is SGDLS and CDR2 is YYNGEE in the germline V gene. The CDR3 has 15 residues. After removal of 5 bases from V and 7 bases from J, the junction contained 11 bases not matched to a gene. The CDR3 region is CASRRTGGVENTQYF. The CDR3 nucleotides are TGTGCCAGCAGAAGAACAGGGGGCGTGGAGAATACGCAGTATTTT.

This clone was observed a single time. The chain carries TRBV19 and TRBJ2-7; tentatively, D is TRBD1 (5 bases). There are 14 residues in the CDR3. From germline, CDR1 is LNHDA and CDR2 SQIVND (reference sequence). Between the trimmed V and J ends, which lost 7 bases and 0 bases, there was a span of 13 bases. CDR3 in DNA: TGTGCCAGTACACGGTCAGGGAACTCCTACGAGCAGTACTTC. Amino acids: CASTRSGNSYEQYF. The complete variable domain, with remaining parts taken from reference TRBV19 and TRBJ2-7, reads DGGITQSPKYLFRKEGQNVTLSCEQNLNHDAMYWYRQDPGQGLRLIYYSQIVNDFQKGDIAEGYSVSREKKESFPLTVTSAQKNPTAFYLCASTRSGNSYEQYFGPGTRLTVT.

A note on this clone: A clone one base away is much larger, so this may be a read error. The CDR3 here is CASSSEQGYNEQFF. The DNA of the CDR3 is TGTGCCAGCAGCTCCGAACAGGGTTACAATGAGCAGTTCTTC. The chain carries TRBV7-9 and TRBJ2-1; tentative D call: TRBD1 (6 bases). CDR1 is SEHNR and CDR2 is FQNEAQ in the germline V gene (reference sequence). V lost 4 bases, J lost 4 bases, and 11 bases lay in between. The CDR3 covers 14 residues.

The chain recombines TRBV6-5 with TRBJ2-3; unclear D gene. From germline, CDR1 is MNHEY and CDR2 SVGAGI. This CDR3 contains 15 residues. Deletions cut 6 bases from V and 6 bases from J, with 19 bases between. CDR3 loop: CASSPHDRNGDTQYF. The DNA for the CDR3 is TGTGCCAGCAGCCCTCACGACCGAAACGGGGATACGCAGTATTTT.

This clone has a handful of counts. The chain is built from TRBV4-1 and TRBJ2-1, with 9 nucleotides matching TRBD2. The CDR3 runs to 15 residues. Germline loops: CDR1 MGHRA, CDR2 YSYEKL. The V gene end was trimmed by 3 bases and the J gene end by 9 bases; junction bases not matched to a gene: 9. CDR3 in DNA: TGCGCCAGCAGCCAGGGGAGCGGGAGGCTGACTGAGCAGTTCTTC. It is translated as CASSQGSGRLTEQFF.

Worth noting for this clone: The sample holds other DNA sequences that translate to the same CDR3. J is TRBJ1-2 and V is TRBV10-3, with TRBD1 as a possible D gene (5 bases). CDR1 is ENHRY, CDR2 SYGVKD, per germline. This CDR3 has 14 amino acids. V was cut by 2 bases and J by 5 bases, with 12 bases left in between. The CDR3 sequence is CAISEAGTAYGYTF. CDR3 coding DNA: TGTGCCATCAGTGAGGCCGGGACCGCTTATGGCTACACCTTC.